Below, 15 T cell receptor beta chains from the same sample are listed, as sequenced in a study of CXCR3-negative and CXCR3-positive naive CD8 T cells. These receptors have no known antigen. The study's findings and limits: Naive cells positive for CXCR3 carried more hydrophobic TRB CDR3s than CXCR3-negative ones.

UMI labels and 5' RACE were used to prepare the TRB cDNA libraries. TCRdb reprocessed the 5' RACE reads, keeping one entry per CDR3 protein, no DNA. This sample lists approximately 100,000 distinct CDR3 sequences; its ten largest clones have 0.35% to 0.4%. The sequenced sample was naive CXCR3+ CD8+ T cells from blood. The sample's subset: CD45RO-CCR7+CD27+CD95- naive CD8+ T cells expressing CXCR3 (TNR3+). The origin of the receptors is a human donor in good health. Some clones in this sample may be carry-over from other donors' samples.

The chain couples TRBV27 to TRBJ2-7. Germline loops: CDR1 MNHEY, CDR2 SMNVEV (reference sequence). The CDR3 totals 15 residues. The CDR3 spells CASSLSDFQLHEQYF.

This rearrangement joins TRBV5-6 to TRBJ1-6. This CDR3 comprises 13 residues. Germline V lookup: CDR1 SGHDT, CDR2 YYEEEE. CDR3 region: CDSSLGGRATLHF.

The chain links TRBV12-3 or TRBV12-4 to TRBJ1-2. The CDR3 is 15 amino acids. CDR3 residues: CASSPRNFPNYGYTF.

The chain is built from TRBV10-3 and TRBJ2-5; the D call of TRBD1 rests on TCRdb alone, since no DNA is present to check it. The CDR3 contains 18 residues. Looked up from germline, CDR1 is ENHRY and CDR2 is SYGVKD. The CDR3: CAISESTSGDASQETQYF.

This chain links TRBV14 with TRBJ1-1; the D call of TRBD1 rests on TCRdb alone, since no DNA is present to check it. This CDR3 contains 14 residues. CDR1 and CDR2 from the germline V gene are SGHDN and FVKESK. Here the CDR3 reads CASRVQGIGTEAFF.

This rearrangement joins TRBV4-1 to TRBJ2-3; the TCRdb D gene call, TRBD2, has no DNA to confirm it. Germline lookup yields CDR1 MGHRA and CDR2 YSYEKL. The CDR3 has 23 residues. The CDR3 region is CASSQDARELAGTSTISTDTQYF.

This chain joins TRBV7-3 and TRBJ2-1; TCRdb returns TRBD1, unconfirmable since there is no DNA. This CDR3 comprises 14 residues. Germline lookup yields CDR1 SGHTA and CDR2 FQGTGA. CDR3 loop: CASSSSRDYNEQFF.

V is TRBV6-6 and J is TRBJ2-1; TCRdb reports TRBD2, a call that lacks DNA to check it against. Germline V CDR1 and CDR2: MNHNY, SVGAGI (reference sequence). The CDR3 length is 13 residues. This CDR3 is CASSQGLAAEQFF.

The CDR3 sequence: CASSLTSGEYNEQFF. The chain joins TRBV6-5 to TRBJ2-1; the D call of TRBD2 rests on TCRdb alone, since no DNA is present to check it. CDR1 and CDR2 from the germline V gene are MNHEY and SVGAGI. The CDR3 length is 15 residues.

This chain links TRBV29-1 with TRBJ2-2; TCRdb selects TRBD1, and the lack of DNA leaves this call unchecked. From germline, CDR1 is SQVTM and CDR2 ANQGSEA. This CDR3 spans 13 amino acids. The CDR3 is CSVGQGNTGELFF.

The CDR3: CASSLTFREELFF. The chain is built from TRBV5-1 and TRBJ2-2. This CDR3 has 13 residues. Germline V gene data show CDR1 as SGHRS and CDR2 as YFSETQ. Full variable domain (outside the CDR3, taken from reference TRBV5-1 and TRBJ2-2): KAGVTQTPRYLIKTRGQQVTLSCSPISGHRSVSWYQQTPGQGLQFLFEYFSETQRNKGNFPGRFSGRQFSNSRSEMNVSTLELGDSALYLCASSLTFREELFFGEGSRLTVL.

J is TRBJ2-7 and V is TRBV20-1. The length of the CDR3 is 13 residues. In germline, CDR1 is DFQATT, CDR2 SNEGSKA (reference sequence). CDR3 amino acids: CSARDRASYEQYF.

The V call is TRBV7-3, the J call TRBJ2-1; TCRdb indicates TRBD1, and absent DNA this call remains unverified. The CDR3 is 14 residues long. CDR1 is SGHTA, CDR2 FQGTGA, per germline. CDR3 amino acids: CASSLAGGRNEQFF. The whole variable domain, filled in from reference TRBV7-3 and TRBJ2-1, reads GAGVSQTPSNKVTEKGKYVELRCDPISGHTALYWYRQSLGQGPEFLIYFQGTGAADDSGLPNDRFFAVRPEGSVSTLKIQRTERGDSAVYLCASSLAGGRNEQFFGPGTRLTVL.

The CDR3 sequence: CASSLVGTGPEQYF. This sequence joins TRBV5-1 and TRBJ2-7; there is no DNA to check the TCRdb D call of TRBD1. The germline CDR1 and CDR2 sequences are SGHRS and YFSETQ. This CDR3 comprises 14 residues.

The rearrangement links TRBV5-1 to TRBJ2-1; TCRdb's D call of TRBD1 is untestable without DNA. The CDR3 is 15 residues long. Germline V gene lookup returns CDR1 SGHRS and CDR2 YFSETQ. CDR3 protein: CASSAPGAGEDEQFF. The entire variable domain, with the rest obtained from reference TRBV5-1 and TRBJ2-1, is as follows: KAGVTQTPRYLIKTRGQQVTLSCSPISGHRSVSWYQQTPGQGLQFLFEYFSETQRNKGNFPGRFSGRQFSNSRSEMNVSTLELGDSALYLCASSAPGAGEDEQFFGPGTRLTVL.